This TCR beta chain was sequenced in a study of blood T cell repertoires in COVID-19. Some clones are missing from TCRdb's copy, which holds only in-frame ones; the method was immunoSEQ multiplex PCR. The sample yields 200,000 to 250,000 clones, about 83% seen once. Sequencing was performed on peripheral blood. This clonotype was sampled from a woman between 50 and 59 years old with acute or convalescent COVID-19.

The chain's CDR3 is CASRRRAEGNSPLHF. The CDR3 DNA follows: TGTGCCAGCAGAAGACGGGCGGAGGGTAATTCACCCCTCCACTTT. The V call is TRBV6-5, the J call TRBJ1-6; no clear D gene. The V and J ends lost 6 bases and 6 bases respectively, with 15 bases between them. The CDR3 length is 15 residues. Germline loops: CDR1 MNHEY, CDR2 SVGAGI.